What follows are 20 T cell receptor beta chains derived from one specimen sequenced in a study of blood T cell repertoires in COVID-19. Data came from immunoSEQ multiplex PCR; TCRdb stores just in-frame clones and leaves some out. The sample holds about 120,000 clones; over 80% are singletons and the top ten take 25% to 35%. Source material: peripheral blood. The receptors stem from a woman aged 70-85 years with acute or convalescent COVID-19.

The rearrangement uses TRBV5-4 and TRBJ2-7; 7 positions agree with TRBD1. The V gene end was trimmed by 0 bases and the J gene end by 6 bases; junction bases not matched to a gene: 6. The length of the CDR3 is 14 residues. Germline V CDR1 and CDR2: SGHNT, YYREEE (reference sequence). CDR3 in amino acids: CASSLDRGRAEQYF. The CDR3 coding sequence is TGTGCCAGCAGCTTGGATAGGGGGCGAGCCGAGCAGTACTTC. Full variable domain (rest looked up from reference TRBV5-4 and TRBJ2-7): ETGVTQSPTHLIKTRGQQVTLRCSSQSGHNTVSWYQQALGQGPQFIFQYYREEENGRGNFPPRFSGLQFPNYSSELNVNALELDDSALYLCASSLDRGRAEQYFGPGTRLTVT.

V and J are TRBV28 and TRBJ1-1, with 7 bases fitting TRBD1. This CDR3 spans 14 amino acids. V was pared by 6 bases and J by 1 base, with 5 bases of the junction left unmatched. The germline gives CDR1 MDHEN, CDR2 SYDVKM. The CDR3 DNA sequence: TGTGCCAGCAGAGTTACAGGGGCGAACACTGAAGCTTTCTTT. Protein: CASRVTGANTEAFF.

J is TRBJ1-2 and V is TRBV18; D gene uncertain. Trimming took 3 bases from V and 4 from J, leaving 9 bases between them. This CDR3 has 13 amino acids. Per the germline V gene, CDR1 is KGHSH and CDR2 is LQKENI. The chain's CDR3 is CASSPEQFYGYTF. The CDR3 coding sequence is TGTGCCAGCTCACCTGAACAGTTCTATGGCTACACCTTC. Full variable domain (remainder filled in from reference TRBV18 and TRBJ1-2): NAGVMQNPRHLVRRRGQEARLRCSPMKGHSHVYWYRQLPEEGLKFMVYLQKENIIDESGMPKERFSAEFPKEGPSILRIQQVVRGDSAAYFCASSPEQFYGYTFGSGTRLTVV.

The V and J genes are TRBV5-1 and TRBJ2-1; 7 nucleotides line up with TRBD2. V was clipped by 3 bases and J by 4 bases; unmatched bases: 7. CDR1 and CDR2 (germline): SGHRS, YFSETQ. This CDR3 region has 15 residues. CDR3 protein: CASSSLGGGYNEQFF. CDR3 DNA sequence: TGCGCCAGCAGCTCCCTGGGCGGGGGATACAATGAGCAGTTCTTC.

The V and J genes are TRBV6-4 and TRBJ1-2, with 7 bases identical to TRBD1. Germline lookup yields CDR1 MRHNA and CDR2 SNTAGT. The V gene end was trimmed by 4 bases and the J gene end by 7 bases; junction bases not matched to a gene: 9. This CDR3 comprises 14 residues. CDR3 loop: CASSGQTTGSGYTF. The CDR3 DNA follows: TGTGCCAGCAGTGGGCAGACGACAGGGTCTGGCTACACCTTC.

The V and J genes are TRBV5-5 and TRBJ1-2, with D possibly being TRBD1 (5 bases). Deletions cut 0 bases from V and 5 bases from J, with 17 bases between. The CDR3 contains 16 residues. Per the germline V gene, CDR1 is SGHKS and CDR2 is YYEKEE (reference sequence). CDR3 in amino acids: CASSLDLWGLTYGYTF. CDR3 in DNA: TGTGCCAGCAGCTTGGATCTTTGGGGACTGACATATGGCTACACCTTC.

The genes are TRBV27 and TRBJ2-7; 8 positions match TRBD2. The CDR3 has 14 amino acids. After removal of 6 bases from V and 0 bases from J, the junction contained 4 bases not matched to a gene. Germline CDR1 MNHEY, CDR2 SMNVEV (reference sequence). The CDR3 sequence is CASSPGGDSYEQYF. The DNA for the CDR3 is TGTGCCAGCAGCCCGGGGGGGGACTCCTACGAGCAGTACTTC.

This chain connects TRBV9 to TRBJ2-3, with D possibly TRBD2 on 5 matching bases. The CDR3 is made up of 17 amino acids. V was trimmed by 0 bases and J by 1 base, leaving 15 bases between them. CDR1 SGDLS and CDR2 YYNGEE come from the germline V gene. The CDR3 coding sequence is TGTGCCAGCAGCGTAGCTTTGGATGGGAGCGGCACAGATACGCAGTATTTT. It yields the protein CASSVALDGSGTDTQYF. The complete variable domain, with remaining parts taken from reference TRBV9 and TRBJ2-3, reads DSGVTQTPKHLITATGQRVTLRCSPRSGDLSVYWYQQSLDQGLQFLIQYYNGEERAKGNILERFSAQQFPDLHSELNLSSLELGDSALYFCASSVALDGSGTDTQYFGPGTRLTVL.

The chain links TRBV28 to TRBJ1-6; TRBD1 might be the D (6 bases). Germline CDR1 reads MDHEN; CDR2 reads SYDVKM. This CDR3 has 16 amino acids. The V end was cut by 5 bases, the J end by 5 bases, with 16 bases between. The CDR3 coding sequence is TGTGCCAGCAGTCTAAGACTGGGACAAGATAATTCACCCCTCCACTTT. This gives the protein CASSLRLGQDNSPLHF.

In this sample, this clone turned up once. The chain carries TRBV28 and TRBJ2-3; TRBD1 matches 7 bases. From germline, CDR1 is MDHEN and CDR2 SYDVKM. This CDR3 has 16 residues. With V trimmed by 5 bases and J by 6 bases, 14 bases remained unmatched. This CDR3 reads CASSPIQGKEGDTQYF. The CDR3 DNA follows: TGTGCCAGCAGTCCGATACAGGGGAAGGAAGGGGATACGCAGTATTTT.

The chain links TRBV9 to TRBJ2-7; 11 bases line up with TRBD1. This CDR3 is 16 amino acids long. After removal of 2 bases from V and 4 bases from J, the junction contained 8 bases not matched to a gene. From germline, CDR1 is SGDLS and CDR2 YYNGEE. Here the CDR3 reads CASSVHCGQGAYEQYF. The CDR3 DNA reads TGTGCCAGCAGCGTTCACTGTGGACAGGGGGCTTACGAGCAGTACTTC.

CDR3 region: CASSPIEQSVKNIQYF. The CDR3 DNA reads as TGTGCCAGCTCACCAATCGAACAGTCAGTCAAAAACATTCAGTACTTC. The chain joins TRBV18 to TRBJ2-4; D is unclear. V dropped 2 bases and J dropped 3 bases, with 14 bases sitting between them. This CDR3 has 16 residues. Per germline, CDR1 KGHSH and CDR2 LQKENI.

The gene calls are TRBV20-1 and TRBJ1-1, with D hard to call. V lost 3 bases and J lost 1, with 12 bases in between. Looked up from germline, CDR1 is DFQATT and CDR2 is SNEGSKA (reference sequence). The CDR3 contains 14 residues. The CDR3 here is CSASNSQSNTEAFF. In DNA form, the CDR3 reads TGCAGTGCTAGTAACAGCCAATCGAACACTGAAGCTTTCTTT.

This clone was picked up a small number of times. CDR3 in amino acids: CASSLGRGSGHEKLFF. The CDR3 DNA follows: TGTGCCAGCAGCTTAGGAAGGGGTTCCGGCCATGAAAAACTGTTTTTT. The V gene is TRBV11-3, the J gene TRBJ1-4; D is perhaps TRBD1 (5 bases). This CDR3 has 16 amino acids. V was clipped by 1 base and J by 6 bases, with 15 bases between them. The germline V gene has CDR1 SGHNT and CDR2 YENEEA. Using reference TRBV11-3 and TRBJ1-4 for the parts outside the CDR3, the full variable domain is EAGVVQSPRYKIIEKKQPVAFWCNPISGHNTLYWYLQNLGQGPELLIRYENEEAVDDSQLPKDRFSAERLKGVDSTLKIQPAELGDSAVYLCASSLGRGSGHEKLFFGSGTQLSVL.

The CDR3 sequence is CASSEYGDGYTF. The CDR3 region has the DNA TGTGCCAGCAGTGAATACGGGGATGGCTACACCTTC. The rearrangement joins TRBV6-1 to TRBJ1-2; D gene ambiguous. CDR1 is MNHNS, CDR2 SASEGT, per germline. The CDR3 extends over 12 amino acids. V lost 2 bases, J lost 6 bases, and 7 bases lay in between.

Here the CDR3 reads CATRAGSDEQYF. The CDR3 DNA sequence: TGTGCCACCAGAGCGGGATCTGACGAGCAGTACTTC. The chain combines TRBV15 with TRBJ2-7, with 7 bases fitting TRBD2. The CDR3 length is 12 residues. Germline-derived CDR1 and CDR2 are LNHNV and YYDKDF (reference sequence). With V trimmed by 6 bases and J by 5 bases, 4 bases remained unmatched.

The chain couples TRBV6-2 or TRBV6-3 to TRBJ1-6; 8 nucleotides match TRBD1. The CDR3 runs 15 residues. V lost 6 bases, J lost 8 bases, and 9 bases stayed unmatched. Germline CDR1 and CDR2: MNHEY and SVGEGT. CDR3: CASSRRTGLDSPLHF. The CDR3, as DNA: TGTGCCAGCAGCCGAAGGACAGGGTTAGATTCACCCCTCCACTTT.

This clone was seen a single time. The chain uses TRBV7-2 and TRBJ1-2, with 9 positions matching TRBD1. Germline V gives CDR1 SGHTA, CDR2 FQGNSA. The CDR3 spans 14 residues. V was pared by 6 bases and J by 2 bases, with 4 bases of the junction left unmatched. The CDR3 bases are TGTGCCAGCAGGCGACAGGGGGGGAACTATGGCTACACCTTC. This codes for CASRRQGGNYGYTF.

This clone occurred a few times. The CDR3 sequence: CASSLAPGGAGVYEQYF. Here the CDR3 DNA reads TGCGCCAGCAGCTTGGCCCCGGGGGGGGCCGGTGTTTACGAGCAGTACTTC. The rearrangement uses TRBV5-1 and TRBJ2-7; TRBD2 agrees at 8 bases. The germline V gene encodes CDR1 SGHRS and CDR2 YFSETQ. V was clipped by 0 bases and J by 4 bases; unmatched bases: 12. The CDR3 length is 17 residues.

CDR3: CASSLATSLPQHF. CDR3 DNA sequence: TGTGCCAGCAGCTTAGCGACTTCGCTGCCCCAGCATTTT. The rearrangement uses TRBV7-9 and TRBJ1-5; no clear D. CDR1 is SEHNR and CDR2 is FQNEAQ in the germline V gene (reference sequence). This CDR3 comprises 13 residues. V was shortened by 0 bases and J by 9 bases, with 9 bases between the two germline ends.